A single sample gave rise to the 7 T cell receptor beta chains below, sequenced in a study of response to subunit inactivated influenza vaccine. In TCRdb, the RT-PCR reads were re-called with MiXCR into one record per CDR3 protein. Of more than 200,000 distinct CDR3 sequences listed, more than 9% were seen once; the top ten hold 7.8%. The source material was non-naive T cells sorted from PBMCs, sampled around 14 days before vaccination. The origin of the receptors is a man aged 45-65 years who received an inactivated influenza vaccine.

This clonotype has a handful of counts. The chain recombines TRBV5-1 with TRBJ1-1; D possibly corresponds to TRBD1 (6 bases). V gave up 7 bases and J gave up 2 bases, with 15 bases separating them. The CDR3 is 14 amino acids. Per the germline V gene, CDR1 is SGHRS and CDR2 is YFSETQ. CDR3 region: CASRLQGVNTEAFF. DNA of the CDR3: TGCGCCAGCCGACTACAGGGTGTAAACACTGAAGCTTTCTTT. The full variable domain, in which reference TRBV5-1 and TRBJ1-1 provide the parts outside the CDR3, is KAGVTQTPRYLIKTRGQQVTLSCSPISGHRSVSWYQQTPGQGLQFLFEYFSETQRNKGNFPGRFSGRQFSNSRSEMNVSTLELGDSALYLCASRLQGVNTEAFFGQGTRLTVV.

This clonotype was detected many times. This chain links TRBV29-1 with TRBJ2-1; maybe TRBD2 (6 bases). Germline lookup yields CDR1 SQVTM and CDR2 ANQGSEA. The CDR3 length is 12 residues. V lost 5 bases, J lost 6 bases, and 11 bases lay in between. CDR3: CSVLRRGNEQFF. DNA for the CDR3: TGCAGCGTTCTCAGGAGGGGCAATGAGCAGTTCTTC.

The genes are TRBV6-2 or TRBV6-3 and TRBJ2-1; D unresolved. The CDR3 sequence is 12 residues long. V was shortened by 2 bases and J by 6 bases, with 5 bases between the two germline ends. Germline-derived CDR1 and CDR2 are MNHEY and SVGEGT. The CDR3 spells CASSYGFNEQFF. CDR3 sequence (DNA): TGTGCCAGCAGTTACGGATTCAATGAGCAGTTCTTC.

In nucleotides, the CDR3 is TGCAGTGCTGCTAGAACCCCCAACGCCTACGAGCAGTACTTC. It encodes CSAARTPNAYEQYF. The chain employs TRBV20-1 and TRBJ2-7; D gene ambiguous. V lost 5 bases to trimming and J lost 2 bases, with 16 bases between them. The CDR3 contains 14 residues. Looked up from germline, CDR1 is DFQATT and CDR2 is SNEGSKA (reference sequence).

Only a few counts were recorded for this clonotype. V usage is TRBV4-3 and J usage is TRBJ1-6; D remains ambiguous. Germline V lookup: CDR1 LGHNA, CDR2 YSLEER. The CDR3 contains 16 residues. The V gene lost 3 bases and the J gene lost 6 bases, with 15 bases spanning the gap. CDR3 DNA: TGCGCCAGCAGCCAGCGGGCGTGGGGTTTTAATTCACCCCTCCACTTT. Translation: CASSQRAWGFNSPLHF.

This clonotype was seen only a few times. This sequence joins TRBV5-1 and TRBJ2-1; the D is unclear. The V and J ends lost 2 bases and 0 bases respectively, with 9 bases between them. Germline V gives CDR1 SGHRS, CDR2 YFSETQ. The CDR3 loop spans 15 amino acids. The CDR3 nucleotides are TGCGCCAGCAGCTTAGAGGCCAGCTCCTACAATGAGCAGTTCTTC. Residues: CASSLEASSYNEQFF.

This clonotype was counted between two and nine times. This chain uses TRBV20-1 with TRBJ2-3, with 9 bases lining up with TRBD2. After removal of 6 bases from V and 2 bases from J, the junction contained 6 bases not matched to a gene. Germline V lookup: CDR1 DFQATT, CDR2 SNEGSKA (reference sequence). This CDR3 region has 14 residues. For the CDR3, the DNA is TGCAGTGCCGAAGTAGCGGGAGACACAGATACGCAGTATTTT. Translation gives CSAEVAGDTDTQYF.